These 5 T cell receptor beta chains originate from one sample sequenced in a study of blood T cell repertoires in COVID-19. Here immunoSEQ multiplex PCR was the method, and the copy in TCRdb shows in-frame clones only, minus some. The data show over 25,000 clones, 84% seen once. The sequenced sample was peripheral blood. All receptors come from a man between 65 and 85 years old with active COVID-19.

This clone turned up a few times. V and J are TRBV5-6 and TRBJ2-5; TRBD1 matches at 7 bases. J was trimmed by 4 bases and V by 3 bases; bases with no gene match: 3. Germline CDR1 reads SGHDT; CDR2 reads YYEEEE. The CDR3 loop spans 13 amino acids. The CDR3 region is CASSWTGGETQYF. The CDR3 DNA sequence: TGTGCCAGCAGCTGGACAGGTGGAGAGACCCAGTACTTC.

The chain links TRBV2 to TRBJ1-2, with TRBD1 identical over 12 bases. Trimming removed 5 bases from V and 8 bases from J; junction bases left unmatched: 6. The CDR3 covers 14 residues. Germline V gives CDR1 SNHLY, CDR2 FYNNEI. The CDR3 bases are TGTGCCAGCAGTCCTCGGGACAGGGGGCGCGGCTACACCTTC. Its protein is CASSPRDRGRGYTF.

The CDR3 DNA reads TGTGCCAGTAGTATGGTCCGGGATCAGCCCCAGCATTTT. Its protein is CASSMVRDQPQHF. V is TRBV19 and J is TRBJ1-5, with D hard to call. Germline loops: CDR1 LNHDA, CDR2 SQIVND (reference sequence). The CDR3 loop spans 13 amino acids. V dropped 3 bases and J dropped 5 bases, with 8 bases sitting between them.

The chain uses TRBV7-8 and TRBJ1-2; 9 bases agree with TRBD1. Trimming at V came to 2 bases and at J to 7 bases, leaving 5 bases not matched to a gene. Per germline, CDR1 SGHVS and CDR2 FQNEAQ. The CDR3 length is 14 residues. CDR3 residues: CASSLQQGAFGYTF. The CDR3 nucleotides are TGTGCCAGCAGCTTACAACAGGGGGCGTTTGGCTACACCTTC.

This clone was observed at least ten times. V usage is TRBV4-2 and J usage is TRBJ1-5; possible D gene TRBD1, 6 bases. There are 15 residues in the CDR3. Trimming shortened V by 6 bases and J by 4 bases, and 16 bases separated the two germline ends. Germline assignment: CDR1 LGHNA and CDR2 YNFKEQ. The chain's CDR3 is CASSPGPGDNQPQHF. The CDR3 DNA is TGTGCCAGCAGTCCAGGTCCAGGGGATAATCAGCCCCAGCATTTT.